Below are 12 T cell receptor beta chains sequenced from a single sample in a study of shared clonotypes between healthy human individuals. Some clones are missing from TCRdb's copy, which holds only in-frame ones; the method was immunoSEQ multiplex PCR. The sample gives roughly 640,000 clones, about 74% of which show up once; less than 2% is in the top ten. Sequencing was done on a sample of memory CD4+ T cells sorted from blood. Regarding subset: CD45RA-negative fraction. The source is a woman aged 25 to 39 in good health.

The chain joins TRBV19 to TRBJ2-3; D not certain. The CDR3 loop spans 14 amino acids. Per germline, CDR1 LNHDA and CDR2 SQIVND (reference sequence). Between the trimmed V and J ends, which lost 7 bases and 2 bases, there was a span of 13 bases. The CDR3 bases are TGTGCCAGTAAAGTGGCGGAACTCACAGATACGCAGTATTTT. Its translation: CASKVAELTDTQYF.

The table lists this clone with a few counts. The gene calls are TRBV6-6 and TRBJ1-1, with D maybe TRBD1 (5 bases). CDR1 MNHNY and CDR2 SVGAGI come from the germline V gene (reference sequence). The V gene lost 6 bases and the J gene lost 1 base, with 12 bases spanning the gap. The CDR3 is made up of 14 amino acids. CDR3 loop: CASRQEDGNTEAFF. Written as DNA, the CDR3 is TGTGCCAGCAGACAGGAGGACGGGAACACTGAAGCTTTCTTT.

The rearrangement uses TRBV5-1 and TRBJ2-7; TRBD1 might be the D (7 bases). Per the germline V gene, CDR1 is SGHRS and CDR2 is YFSETQ. The CDR3 is 14 residues long. Trimming took off 4 bases at V and 0 bases at J, with 11 bases between the two ends. The CDR3 here is CASSGQGGSYEQYF. DNA of the CDR3: TGCGCCAGCAGCGGTCAGGGGGGCTCCTACGAGCAGTACTTC.

Written as DNA, the CDR3 is TGTGCCAGCAAACCGGGCTATTGGCGTCTCGGGGGTGCGGACACCGGGGAGCTGTTTTTT. Translating gives CASKPGYWRLGGADTGELFF. The rearrangement uses TRBV7-8 and TRBJ2-2; possibly TRBD2 for D (6 bases). CDR1 SGHVS and CDR2 FQNEAQ come from the germline V gene. There are 20 residues in the CDR3. Between the trimmed V and J ends, which lost 7 bases and 3 bases, there was a span of 30 bases.

J is TRBJ1-2 and V is TRBV19; 10 bases line up with TRBD1. The V segment lost 11 bases and the J segment 5 bases; nucleotides outside the gene matches: 5. Germline assignment: CDR1 LNHDA and CDR2 SQIVND (reference sequence). The CDR3 is 12 amino acids. The CDR3 loop is CAGPGQGYGYTF. CDR3 sequence (DNA): TGTGCCGGACCGGGACAGGGGTATGGCTACACCTTC.

Regarding this clone: The identical CDR3 is also encoded by other nucleotide sequences in the sample. V is TRBV6-5 and J is TRBJ2-3, with D perhaps TRBD1 (6 bases). Trimming pared 5 bases from V and 1 base from J, leaving 10 bases between. The germline gives CDR1 MNHEY, CDR2 SVGAGI. This CDR3 contains 14 residues. This CDR3 reads CASSLRTGTDTQYF. CDR3 coding DNA: TGTGCCAGCAGTCTCCGGACAGGCACAGATACGCAGTATTTT.

The chain joins TRBV4-2 to TRBJ2-7, with 9 bases identical to TRBD2. The CDR3 consists of 16 residues. Unmatched junction bases numbered 12, after V lost 5 bases and J lost 4 bases. Germline CDR1 LGHNA, CDR2 YNFKEQ. The CDR3 sequence is CASSSGGNGGGYEQYF. CDR3 nucleotides: TGTGCCAGCAGCAGCGGGGGGAATGGCGGGGGTTACGAGCAGTACTTC.

V gene TRBV21-1 combines with J gene TRBJ1-1. TRBV21-1 is flagged as a pseudogene. CDR3 length: 17 amino acids. The CDR3 loop reads CASSKDKALTGGTEAFF. The CDR3 coding sequence is TGTGCCAGCAGCAAAGACAAGGCCCTTACCGGGGGAACTGAAGCTTTCTTT.

This chain joins TRBV2 and TRBJ2-2, with D possibly matching TRBD2 (5 bases). Germline CDR1 SNHLY, CDR2 FYNNEI. Trimming removed 10 bases at V and 1 base at J, with 7 bases between. The CDR3 loop spans 12 amino acids. As DNA, the CDR3 is TGTGCCACGAGGGAGAACACCGGGGAGCTGTTTTTT. It encodes CATRENTGELFF.

This clone was observed once. The genes are TRBV6-5 and TRBJ1-4, with D tentatively TRBD1 (6 bases). Trimming took off 2 bases at V and 7 bases at J, with 14 bases between the two ends. Germline V gives CDR1 MNHEY, CDR2 SVGAGI. CDR3 length equals 15 residues. The CDR3 region is CASSYDGGVGEKLFF. CDR3 coding DNA: TGTGCCAGCAGTTACGACGGGGGCGTGGGTGAAAAACTGTTTTTT.

This clone was observed once. V gene TRBV28 combines with J gene TRBJ2-5, with 9 bases matching TRBD2. The CDR3 is made up of 17 amino acids. The V segment lost 3 bases and the J segment 5 bases; nucleotides outside the gene matches: 13. Germline V CDR1 and CDR2: MDHEN, SYDVKM. Written as DNA, the CDR3 is TGTGCCAGCAGTTTGAGCCTAGCGGGAAAAGGGAGGGAGACCCAGTACTTC. The encoded protein is CASSLSLAGKGRETQYF.

There are a few counts of this clone. The V call is TRBV4-2, the J call TRBJ1-2; 7 nucleotides match TRBD1. Losses at the gene ends were 2 bases for V and 2 bases for J; bases not matched to a gene: 5. The germline CDR1 and CDR2 sequences are LGHNA and YNFKEQ. This CDR3 contains 15 residues. This chain's CDR3 is CASSQTGTANYGYTF. CDR3 in DNA: TGTGCCAGCAGCCAAACCGGGACAGCAAACTATGGCTACACCTTC.